This TCR beta chain was sequenced in a study of cytotoxic CD8 clonotypes in ibrutinib-treated CLL. About the research overall: Patient counts were over 9 relapsed/refractory, 15 treatment-naive and about 18 IGHV unmutated.

Profiling relied on immunoSEQ multiplex PCR, and the TCRdb table lists in-frame clones only, not all of them. The sample shows about 300,000 clones, around 76% of them seen only once. Worth noting for this clone: As yet, its antigen is unknown.

Regarding the study as a whole: Among the clonotypes, public ones were uncommon and contracted or held stable on treatment. Clonality measured at baseline exceeded age-matched healthy donors, tracking circulating CD8+ T-cell counts.

This CDR3 contains 14 residues. V dropped 0 bases and J dropped 5 bases, with 11 bases sitting between them. Germline loops: CDR1 SGHRS, CDR2 YFSETQ. Sequencing was performed on PBMCs, taken at disease progression, from a patient treated with ibrutinib. V usage is TRBV5-1 and J usage is TRBJ1-2; D unresolved. This TCR was recovered from a human donor with chronic lymphocytic leukemia. The CDR3 region is CASSLVPTNYGYTF. CDR3 nucleotides: TGCGCCAGCAGCTTGGTCCCGACAAATTATGGCTACACCTTC.